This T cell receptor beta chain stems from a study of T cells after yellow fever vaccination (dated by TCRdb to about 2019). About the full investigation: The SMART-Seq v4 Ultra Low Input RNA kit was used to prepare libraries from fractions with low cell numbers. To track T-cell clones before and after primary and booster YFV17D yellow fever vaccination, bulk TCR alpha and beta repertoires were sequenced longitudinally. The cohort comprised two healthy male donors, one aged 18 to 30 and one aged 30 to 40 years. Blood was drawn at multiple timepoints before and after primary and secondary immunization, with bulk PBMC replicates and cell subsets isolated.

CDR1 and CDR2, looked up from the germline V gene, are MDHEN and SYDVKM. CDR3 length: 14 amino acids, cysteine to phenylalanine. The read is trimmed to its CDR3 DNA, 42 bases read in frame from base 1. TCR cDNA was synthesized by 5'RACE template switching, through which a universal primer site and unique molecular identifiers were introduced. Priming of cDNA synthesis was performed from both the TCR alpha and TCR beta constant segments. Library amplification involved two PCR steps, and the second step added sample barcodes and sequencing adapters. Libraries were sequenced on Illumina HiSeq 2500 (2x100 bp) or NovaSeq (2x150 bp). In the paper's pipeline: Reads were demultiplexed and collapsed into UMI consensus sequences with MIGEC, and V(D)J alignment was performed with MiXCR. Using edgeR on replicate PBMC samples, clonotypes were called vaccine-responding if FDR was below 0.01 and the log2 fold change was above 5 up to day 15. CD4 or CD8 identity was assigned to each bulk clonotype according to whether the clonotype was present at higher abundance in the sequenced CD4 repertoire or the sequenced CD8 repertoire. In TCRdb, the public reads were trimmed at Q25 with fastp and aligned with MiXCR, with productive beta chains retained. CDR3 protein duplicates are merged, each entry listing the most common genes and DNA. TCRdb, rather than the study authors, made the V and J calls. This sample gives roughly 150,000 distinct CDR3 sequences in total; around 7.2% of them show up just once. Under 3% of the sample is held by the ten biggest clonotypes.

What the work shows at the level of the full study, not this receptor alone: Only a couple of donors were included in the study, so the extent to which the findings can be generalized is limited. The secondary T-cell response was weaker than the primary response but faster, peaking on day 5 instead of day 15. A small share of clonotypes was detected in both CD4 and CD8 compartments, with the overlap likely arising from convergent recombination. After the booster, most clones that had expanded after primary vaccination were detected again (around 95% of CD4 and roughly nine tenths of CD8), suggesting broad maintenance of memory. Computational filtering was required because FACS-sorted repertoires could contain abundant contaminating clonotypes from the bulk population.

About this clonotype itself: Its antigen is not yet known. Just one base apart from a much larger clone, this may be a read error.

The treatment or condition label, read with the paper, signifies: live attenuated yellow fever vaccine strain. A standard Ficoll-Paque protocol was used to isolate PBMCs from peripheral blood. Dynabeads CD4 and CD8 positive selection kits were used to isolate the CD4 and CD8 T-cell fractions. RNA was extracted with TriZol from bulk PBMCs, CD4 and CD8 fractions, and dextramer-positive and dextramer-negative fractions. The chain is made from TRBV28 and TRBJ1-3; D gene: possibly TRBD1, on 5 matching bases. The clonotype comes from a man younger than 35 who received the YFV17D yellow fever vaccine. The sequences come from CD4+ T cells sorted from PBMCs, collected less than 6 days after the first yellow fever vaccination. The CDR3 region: CASIGGWPGNTTYF. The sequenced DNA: TGTGCCAGCATCGGGGGGTGGCCTGGAAACACCACATATTTT.